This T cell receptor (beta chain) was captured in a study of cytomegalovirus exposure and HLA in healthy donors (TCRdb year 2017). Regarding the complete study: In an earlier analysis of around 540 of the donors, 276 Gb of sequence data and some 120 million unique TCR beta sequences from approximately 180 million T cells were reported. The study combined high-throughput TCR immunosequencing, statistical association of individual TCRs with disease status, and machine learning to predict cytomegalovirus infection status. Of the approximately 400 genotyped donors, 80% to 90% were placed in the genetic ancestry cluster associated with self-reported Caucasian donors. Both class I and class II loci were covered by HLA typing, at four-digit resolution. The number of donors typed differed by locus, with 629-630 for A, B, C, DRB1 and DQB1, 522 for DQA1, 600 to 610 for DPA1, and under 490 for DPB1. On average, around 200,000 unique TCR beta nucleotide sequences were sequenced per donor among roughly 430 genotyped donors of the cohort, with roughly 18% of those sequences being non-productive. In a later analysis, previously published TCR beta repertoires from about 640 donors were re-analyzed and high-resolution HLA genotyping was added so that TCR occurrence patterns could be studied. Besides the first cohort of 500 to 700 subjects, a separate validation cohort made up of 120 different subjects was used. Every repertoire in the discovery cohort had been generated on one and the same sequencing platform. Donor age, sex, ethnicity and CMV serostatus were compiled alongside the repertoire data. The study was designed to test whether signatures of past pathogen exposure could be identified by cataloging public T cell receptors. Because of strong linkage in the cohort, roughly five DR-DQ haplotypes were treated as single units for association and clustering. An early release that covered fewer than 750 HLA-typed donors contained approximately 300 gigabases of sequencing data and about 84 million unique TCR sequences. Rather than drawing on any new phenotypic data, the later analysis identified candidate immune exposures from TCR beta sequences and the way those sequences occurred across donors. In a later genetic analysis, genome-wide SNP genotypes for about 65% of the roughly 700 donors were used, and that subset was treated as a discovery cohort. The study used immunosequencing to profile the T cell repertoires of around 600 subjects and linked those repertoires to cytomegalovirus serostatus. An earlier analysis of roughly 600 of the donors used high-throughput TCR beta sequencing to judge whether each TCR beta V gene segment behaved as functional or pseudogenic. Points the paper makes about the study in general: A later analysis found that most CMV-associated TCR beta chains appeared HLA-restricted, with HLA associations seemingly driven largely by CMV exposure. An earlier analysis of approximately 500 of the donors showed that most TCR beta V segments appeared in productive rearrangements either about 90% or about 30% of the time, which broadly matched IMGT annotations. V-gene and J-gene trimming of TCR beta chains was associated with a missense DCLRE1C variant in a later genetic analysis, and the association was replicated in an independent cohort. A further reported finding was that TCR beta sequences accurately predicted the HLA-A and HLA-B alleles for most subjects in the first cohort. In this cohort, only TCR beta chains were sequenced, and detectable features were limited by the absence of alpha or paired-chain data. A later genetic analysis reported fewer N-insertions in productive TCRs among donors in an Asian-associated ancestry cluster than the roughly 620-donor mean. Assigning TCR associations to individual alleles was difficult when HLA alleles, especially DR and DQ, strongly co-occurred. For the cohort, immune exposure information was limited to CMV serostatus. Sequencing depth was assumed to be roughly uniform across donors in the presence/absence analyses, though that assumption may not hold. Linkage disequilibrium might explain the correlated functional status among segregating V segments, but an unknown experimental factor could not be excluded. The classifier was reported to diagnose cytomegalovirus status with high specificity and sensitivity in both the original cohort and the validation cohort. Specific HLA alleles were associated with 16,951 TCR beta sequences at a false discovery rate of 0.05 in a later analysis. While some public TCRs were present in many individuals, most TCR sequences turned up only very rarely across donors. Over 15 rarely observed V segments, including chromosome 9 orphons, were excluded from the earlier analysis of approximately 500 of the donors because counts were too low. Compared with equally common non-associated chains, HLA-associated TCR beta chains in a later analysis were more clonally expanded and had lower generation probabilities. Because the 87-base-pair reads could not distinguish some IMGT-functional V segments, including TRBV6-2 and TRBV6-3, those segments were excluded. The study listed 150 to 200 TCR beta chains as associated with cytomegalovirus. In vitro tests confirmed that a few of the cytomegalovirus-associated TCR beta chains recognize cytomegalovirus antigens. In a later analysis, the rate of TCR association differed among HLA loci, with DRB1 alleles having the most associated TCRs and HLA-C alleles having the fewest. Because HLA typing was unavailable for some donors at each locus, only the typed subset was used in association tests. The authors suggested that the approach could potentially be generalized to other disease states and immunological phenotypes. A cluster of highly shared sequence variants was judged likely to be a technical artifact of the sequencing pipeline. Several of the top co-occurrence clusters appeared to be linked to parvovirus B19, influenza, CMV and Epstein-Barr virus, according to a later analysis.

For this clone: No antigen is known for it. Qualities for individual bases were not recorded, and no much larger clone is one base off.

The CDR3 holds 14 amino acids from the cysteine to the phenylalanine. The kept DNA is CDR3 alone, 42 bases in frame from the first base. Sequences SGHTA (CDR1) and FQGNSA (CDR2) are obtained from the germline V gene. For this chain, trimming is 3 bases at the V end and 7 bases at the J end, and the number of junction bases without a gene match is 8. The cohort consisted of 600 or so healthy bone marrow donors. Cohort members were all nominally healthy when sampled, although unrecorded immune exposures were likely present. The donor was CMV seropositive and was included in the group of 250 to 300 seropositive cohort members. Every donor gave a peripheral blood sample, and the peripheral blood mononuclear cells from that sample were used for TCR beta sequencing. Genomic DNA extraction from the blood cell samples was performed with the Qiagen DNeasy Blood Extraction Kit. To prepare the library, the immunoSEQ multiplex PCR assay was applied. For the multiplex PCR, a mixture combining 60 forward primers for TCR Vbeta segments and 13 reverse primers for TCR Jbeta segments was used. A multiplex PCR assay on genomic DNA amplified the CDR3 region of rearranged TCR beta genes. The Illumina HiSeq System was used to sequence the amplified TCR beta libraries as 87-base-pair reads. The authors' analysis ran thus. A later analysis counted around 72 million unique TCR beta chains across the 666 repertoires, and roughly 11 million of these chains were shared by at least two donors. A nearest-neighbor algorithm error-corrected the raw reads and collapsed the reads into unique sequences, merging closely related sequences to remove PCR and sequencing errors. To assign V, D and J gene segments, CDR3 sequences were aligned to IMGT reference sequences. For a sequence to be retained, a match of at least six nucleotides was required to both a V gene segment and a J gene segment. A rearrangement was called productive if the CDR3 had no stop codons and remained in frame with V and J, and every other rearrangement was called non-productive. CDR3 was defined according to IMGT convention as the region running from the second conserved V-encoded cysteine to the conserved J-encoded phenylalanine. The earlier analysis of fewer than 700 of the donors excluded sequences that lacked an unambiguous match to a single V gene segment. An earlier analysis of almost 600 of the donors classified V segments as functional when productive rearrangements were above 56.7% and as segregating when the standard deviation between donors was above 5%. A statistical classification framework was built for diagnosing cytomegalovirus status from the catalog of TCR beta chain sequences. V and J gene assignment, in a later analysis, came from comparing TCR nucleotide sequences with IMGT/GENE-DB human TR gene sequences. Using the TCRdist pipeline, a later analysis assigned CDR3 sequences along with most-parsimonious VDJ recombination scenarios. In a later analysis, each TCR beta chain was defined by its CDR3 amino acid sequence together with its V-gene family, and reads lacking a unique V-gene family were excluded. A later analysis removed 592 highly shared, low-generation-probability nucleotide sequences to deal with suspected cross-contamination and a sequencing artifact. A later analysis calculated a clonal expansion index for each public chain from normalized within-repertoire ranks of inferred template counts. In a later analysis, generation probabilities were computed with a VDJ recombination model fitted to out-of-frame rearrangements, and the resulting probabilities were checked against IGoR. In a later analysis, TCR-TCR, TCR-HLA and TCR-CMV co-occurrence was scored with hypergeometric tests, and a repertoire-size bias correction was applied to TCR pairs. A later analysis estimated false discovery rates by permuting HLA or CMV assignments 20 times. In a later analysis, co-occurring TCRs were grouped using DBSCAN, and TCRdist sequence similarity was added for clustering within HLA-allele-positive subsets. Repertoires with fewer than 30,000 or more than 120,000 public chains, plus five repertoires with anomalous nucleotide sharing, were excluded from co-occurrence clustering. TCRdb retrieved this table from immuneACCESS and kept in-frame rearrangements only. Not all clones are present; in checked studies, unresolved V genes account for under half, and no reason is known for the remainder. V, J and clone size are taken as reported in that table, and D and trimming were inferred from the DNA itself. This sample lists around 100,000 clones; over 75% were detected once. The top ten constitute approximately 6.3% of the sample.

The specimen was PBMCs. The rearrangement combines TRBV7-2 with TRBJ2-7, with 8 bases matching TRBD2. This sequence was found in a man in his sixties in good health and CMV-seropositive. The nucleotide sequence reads TGTGCCAGCAGCTTTGAACGTGGCGGGAGGGAGCAGTACTTC. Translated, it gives CASSFERGGREQYF. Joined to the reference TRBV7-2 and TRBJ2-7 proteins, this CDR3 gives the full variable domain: GAGVSQSPSNKVTEKGKDVELRCDPISGHTALYWYRQSLGQGLEFLIYFQGNSAPDKSGLPSDRFSAERTGGSVSTLTIQRTQQEDSAVYLCASSFERGGREQYFGPGTRLTVT.